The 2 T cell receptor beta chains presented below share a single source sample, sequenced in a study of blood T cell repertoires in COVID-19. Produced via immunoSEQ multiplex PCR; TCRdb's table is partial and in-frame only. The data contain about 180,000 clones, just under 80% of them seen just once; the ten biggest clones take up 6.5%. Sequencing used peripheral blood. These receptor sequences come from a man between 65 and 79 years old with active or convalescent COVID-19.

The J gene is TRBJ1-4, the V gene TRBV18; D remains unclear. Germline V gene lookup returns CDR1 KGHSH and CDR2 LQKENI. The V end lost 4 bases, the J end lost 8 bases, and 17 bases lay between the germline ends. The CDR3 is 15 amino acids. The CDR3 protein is CASSLFDRLGEKLFF. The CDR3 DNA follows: TGTGCCAGCTCACTATTCGACCGGCTAGGAGAAAAACTGTTTTTT.

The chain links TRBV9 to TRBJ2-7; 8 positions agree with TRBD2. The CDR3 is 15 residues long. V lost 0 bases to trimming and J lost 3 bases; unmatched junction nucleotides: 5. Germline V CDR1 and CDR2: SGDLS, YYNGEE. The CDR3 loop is CASSVAASGLYEQYF. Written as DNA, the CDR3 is TGTGCCAGCAGCGTAGCGGCTAGCGGGCTCTACGAGCAGTACTTC. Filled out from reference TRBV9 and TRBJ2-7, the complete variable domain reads DSGVTQTPKHLITATGQRVTLRCSPRSGDLSVYWYQQSLDQGLQFLIQYYNGEERAKGNILERFSAQQFPDLHSELNLSSLELGDSALYFCASSVAASGLYEQYFGPGTRLTVT.